This TCR beta chain was retrieved from a study of T cell changes during pregnancy in multiple sclerosis. V shed 4 bases and J 1 base; nucleotides not matched to a gene: 4. Germline V gives CDR1 SGHNT, CDR2 YENEEA. CDR3 length: 16 amino acids. Sequencing used immunoSEQ multiplex PCR; TCRdb keeps in-frame clones, though not all of them. The table lists around 67,000 clones, 92% of them singletons. This sequence joins TRBV11-3 and TRBJ2-2, with TRBD2 identical over 9 bases. This receptor was taken from a female donor with multiple sclerosis, enrolled in a pregnancy study. Sequencing was performed on peripheral blood, taken in the first trimester of pregnancy. The CDR3 bases are TGTGCCAGCAGCTCCCTTAGCGGGAGGAACACCGGGGAGCTGTTTTTT. Its translation is CASSSLSGRNTGELFF.